Each of the 18 T cell receptor beta chains below was sequenced from the same sample in a study of shared clonotypes between healthy human individuals. Sequencing used immunoSEQ multiplex PCR; TCRdb keeps in-frame clones, though not all of them. The table lists under 2.5 million clones, around 92% of them singletons. The sequenced sample consisted of naive CD4+ T cells from PBMCs. Documented subset: CD45RA+ positively selected. The receptor set was obtained from a man aged 18 to 29 in good health. Some clones in this sample may be carry-over from other donors' samples.

V usage is TRBV10-3 and J usage is TRBJ2-5; TRBD1 matches 9 bases. V was pared by 7 bases and J by 4 bases, with 7 bases of the junction left unmatched. Germline V gene sequence: CDR1 ENHRY, CDR2 SYGVKD. This CDR3 spans 14 amino acids. The CDR3 sequence is CAITRDRVGETQYF. Here the CDR3 DNA reads TGTGCCATCACCCGGGACAGGGTTGGAGAGACCCAGTACTTC.

The CDR3: CASSPPSQIYEQYF. Written as DNA, the CDR3 is TGTGCCAGCTCACCACCATCCCAGATCTACGAGCAGTACTTC. The chain couples TRBV18 to TRBJ2-7; D remains ambiguous. This CDR3 has 14 amino acids. Looked up from germline, CDR1 is KGHSH and CDR2 is LQKENI. Trimming stripped 0 bases from V and 3 bases from J, with 9 bases between. Drawing the rest from reference TRBV18 and TRBJ2-7, the complete variable domain is NAGVMQNPRHLVRRRGQEARLRCSPMKGHSHVYWYRQLPEEGLKFMVYLQKENIIDESGMPKERFSAEFPKEGPSILRIQQVVRGDSAAYFCASSPPSQIYEQYFGPGTRLTVT.

A few counts support this clone. The chain has TRBV6-5 and TRBJ1-1; TRBD1 is a possible D gene (5 bases). CDR1 and CDR2 from the germline V gene are MNHEY and SVGAGI. CDR3 length equals 15 residues. Trimming shortened V by 4 bases and J by 3 bases, and 15 bases separated the two germline ends. The CDR3 DNA is TGTGCCAGCAGTTCCCCCAGGCGAGGGGACACTGAAGCTTTCTTT. This encodes CASSSPRRGDTEAFF.

The genes are TRBV19 and TRBJ2-2; maybe TRBD2 (6 bases). CDR1 is LNHDA, CDR2 SQIVND, per germline (reference sequence). V was pared by 5 bases and J by 2 bases, with 18 bases between. This CDR3 has 17 residues. This chain's CDR3 is CASSQPVAGLNTGELFF. The CDR3, as DNA: TGTGCCAGTAGTCAACCAGTGGCGGGGCTCAACACCGGGGAGCTGTTTTTT.

The CDR3 region has the DNA TGTGCCAGCAGCCAAAGACAGGGATCTGAAAAACTGTTTTTT. Residues: CASSQRQGSEKLFF. The gene calls are TRBV14 and TRBJ1-4; 7 nucleotides align to TRBD1. Looked up from germline, CDR1 is SGHDN and CDR2 is FVKESK. The V gene end was trimmed by 2 bases and the J gene end by 7 bases; junction bases not matched to a gene: 4. The CDR3 has 14 residues. Based on the CDR3 plus reference TRBV14 and TRBJ1-4, the full variable domain is EAGVTQFPSHSVIEKGQTVTLRCDPISGHDNLYWYRRVMGKEIKFLLHFVKESKQDESGMPNNRFLAERTGGTYSTLKVQPAELEDSGVYFCASSQRQGSEKLFFGSGTQLSVL.

The genes are TRBV1 and TRBJ2-7; the table assigns TRBD2, which was not confirmed against the DNA. TRBV1 is given as a pseudogene. CDR3 length: 16 residues. CDR3 nucleotide sequence: TGCACCAGCAGCCACGGGACTTACCGGGGGGGCTACGAGCAGTACTTC. Translating gives CTSSHGTYRGGYEQYF.

The chain uses TRBV4-2 and TRBJ2-1; the D is unclear. CDR1 is LGHNA and CDR2 is YNFKEQ in the germline V gene. V lost 2 bases and J lost 9, with 11 bases in between. CDR3 length: 13 amino acids. The CDR3 nucleotides read TGTGCCAGCAGCCAACAAATAGTGACTGAGCAGTTCTTC. Translating it yields CASSQQIVTEQFF.

The chain has TRBV11-2 and TRBJ2-1, with D unresolved. Trimming pared 1 base from V and 3 bases from J, leaving 10 bases between. Germline V gene lookup returns CDR1 SGHAT and CDR2 FQNNGV. The CDR3 spans 15 residues. CDR3 sequence: CASSLGAGNYNEQFF. CDR3 coding DNA: TGTGCCAGCAGCTTAGGTGCCGGCAACTACAATGAGCAGTTCTTC. Full variable domain (outside the CDR3, taken from reference TRBV11-2 and TRBJ2-1): EAGVAQSPRYKIIEKRQSVAFWCNPISGHATLYWYQQILGQGPKLLIQFQNNGVVDDSQLPKDRFSAERLKGVDSTLKIQPAKLEDSAVYLCASSLGAGNYNEQFFGPGTRLTVL.

This rearrangement joins TRBV5-1 to TRBJ2-2, with 8 bases identical to TRBD2. Germline CDR1 and CDR2: SGHRS and YFSETQ. Trimming cost V 5 bases and J 0 bases; bases outside gene matches: 6. This CDR3 is built from 16 residues. CDR3 in amino acids: CASSASGQPNTGELFF. CDR3 coding DNA: TGCGCCAGCAGTGCTAGCGGGCAACCGAACACCGGGGAGCTGTTTTTT.

The chain links TRBV18 to TRBJ2-7, with D perhaps being TRBD1 or TRBD2 (6 bases each). Germline V gene sequence: CDR1 KGHSH, CDR2 LQKENI. The CDR3 is made up of 16 amino acids. Trimming removed 3 bases at V and 2 bases at J, with 17 bases between. As DNA, the CDR3 is TGTGCCAGCTCACCCCTACCGGGGCGGGACACCTACGAGCAGTACTTC. This encodes CASSPLPGRDTYEQYF.

The chain employs TRBV5-1 and TRBJ2-3, with a weak D call TRBD2 (6 bases). Germline CDR1 is SGHRS and CDR2 is YFSETQ. The CDR3 spans 15 residues. V was clipped by 7 bases and J by 4 bases, with 19 bases between them. The CDR3 DNA sequence: TGCGCCAGCTGGGAAACTAGCAAACGGGCAGATACGCAGTATTTT. Protein: CASWETSKRADTQYF.

The V and J genes are TRBV7-9 and TRBJ1-2; 8 bases align to TRBD1. This CDR3 comprises 15 residues. Germline lookup yields CDR1 SEHNR and CDR2 FQNEAQ (reference sequence). V was clipped by 2 bases and J by 1 base; unmatched bases: 3. CDR3: CASSLWDRLNYGYTF. Written as DNA, the CDR3 is TGTGCCAGCAGCTTATGGGACAGGCTTAACTATGGCTACACCTTC.

The V and J genes are TRBV5-4 and TRBJ1-2; D is undetermined. Germline loops: CDR1 SGHNT, CDR2 YYREEE (reference sequence). V was clipped by 3 bases and J by 4 bases, with 16 bases between them. The CDR3 is 15 residues long. CDR3 nucleotides: TGTGCCAGCAGCTCAGAGGGTCGTCCCGGCTATGGCTACACCTTC. It is translated as CASSSEGRPGYGYTF.

The J gene is TRBJ2-7, the V gene TRBV7-2, with D unclear. The germline CDR1 and CDR2 sequences are SGHTA and FQGNSA. The CDR3 consists of 12 residues. Trimming left V 4 bases short and J 7 bases short, with 11 bases between. CDR3 loop: CASSSRLQEQYF. As DNA, the CDR3 is TGTGCCAGCAGCTCCAGACTCCAAGAGCAGTACTTC.

Remarks on this clone: In the same sample, other DNA sequences code for this CDR3. The rearrangement uses TRBV11-2 and TRBJ1-3; D unclear. CDR1 and CDR2 (germline): SGHAT, FQNNGV. Trimming cost V 5 bases and J 0 bases, with 8 bases left between them. The CDR3 runs 14 residues. The CDR3 spells CASSLGVSGNTIYF. The CDR3 DNA is TGTGCCAGCAGCCTCGGGGTCTCTGGAAACACCATATATTTT. The full variable domain, its missing parts supplied by reference TRBV11-2 and TRBJ1-3, is EAGVAQSPRYKIIEKRQSVAFWCNPISGHATLYWYQQILGQGPKLLIQFQNNGVVDDSQLPKDRFSAERLKGVDSTLKIQPAKLEDSAVYLCASSLGVSGNTIYFGEGSWLTVV.

The gene calls are TRBV6-5 and TRBJ1-1, with D perhaps TRBD1 (6 bases). CDR1 is MNHEY and CDR2 is SVGAGI in the germline V gene. V lost 6 bases and J 1 base, leaving 12 bases between the germline ends. The CDR3 covers 14 residues. CDR3 sequence (DNA): TGTGCCAGCAGGATCGGGGGCAAGAACACTGAAGCTTTCTTT. Its translation: CASRIGGKNTEAFF.

CDR3 bases: TGTGCTAGTGGTTTGGTAAGGCAGCTCGGACAGGGGGCTCGGTATGGCTACACCTTC. Encoded protein: CASGLVRQLGQGARYGYTF. The genes are TRBV12-5 and TRBJ1-2; TRBD1 matches 11 bases. CDR1 and CDR2 from the germline V gene are LGHNT and FRNRAP. The J segment lost 5 bases and the V segment lost 0 bases, leaving 14 bases of the junction unmatched. CDR3 length: 19 amino acids.

A remark on this clone: In the same sample, other DNA sequences code for this CDR3. V is TRBV5-1 and J is TRBJ2-5; no clear D. Germline V gene sequence: CDR1 SGHRS, CDR2 YFSETQ. The ends were cut back, 1 base at V and 1 base at J, with 5 bases in the middle. This CDR3 spans 13 amino acids. The CDR3 coding sequence is TGCGCCAGCAGCTTGAGAGGCCAAGAGACCCAGTACTTC. Its protein is CASSLRGQETQYF.